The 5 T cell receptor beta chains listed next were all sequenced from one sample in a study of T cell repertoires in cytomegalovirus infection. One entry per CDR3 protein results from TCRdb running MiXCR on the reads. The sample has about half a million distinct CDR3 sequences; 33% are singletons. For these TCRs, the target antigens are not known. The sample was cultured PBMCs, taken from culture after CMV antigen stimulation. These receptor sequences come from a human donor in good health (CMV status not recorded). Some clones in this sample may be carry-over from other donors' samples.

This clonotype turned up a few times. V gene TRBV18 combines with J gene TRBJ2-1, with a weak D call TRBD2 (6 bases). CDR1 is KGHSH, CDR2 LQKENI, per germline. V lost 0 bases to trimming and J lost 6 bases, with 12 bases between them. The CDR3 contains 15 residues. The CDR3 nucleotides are TGTGCCAGCTCACCACCGTCGTCTAGCGTCAATGAGCAGTTCTTC. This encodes CASSPPSSSVNEQFF.

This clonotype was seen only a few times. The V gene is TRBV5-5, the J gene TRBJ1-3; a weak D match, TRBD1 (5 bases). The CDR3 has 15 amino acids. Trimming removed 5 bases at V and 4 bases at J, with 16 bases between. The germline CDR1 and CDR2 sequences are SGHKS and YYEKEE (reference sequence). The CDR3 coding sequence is TGTGCCAGCAGTACTCGACAGCGGTCGGGAAACACCATATATTTT. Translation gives CASSTRQRSGNTIYF.

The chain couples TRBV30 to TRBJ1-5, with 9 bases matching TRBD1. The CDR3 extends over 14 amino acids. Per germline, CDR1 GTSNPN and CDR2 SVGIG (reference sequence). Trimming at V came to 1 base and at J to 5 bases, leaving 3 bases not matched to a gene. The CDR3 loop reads CAWSGRQGDQPQHF. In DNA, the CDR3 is TGTGCCTGGAGTGGAAGACAGGGGGATCAGCCCCAGCATTTT.

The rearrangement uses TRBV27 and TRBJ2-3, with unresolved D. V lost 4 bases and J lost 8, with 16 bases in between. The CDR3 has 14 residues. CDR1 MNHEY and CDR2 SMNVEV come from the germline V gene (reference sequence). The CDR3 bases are TGTGCCAGCAGTTCATCCCGGTCCGACGGTACGCAGTATTTT. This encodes CASSSSRSDGTQYF.

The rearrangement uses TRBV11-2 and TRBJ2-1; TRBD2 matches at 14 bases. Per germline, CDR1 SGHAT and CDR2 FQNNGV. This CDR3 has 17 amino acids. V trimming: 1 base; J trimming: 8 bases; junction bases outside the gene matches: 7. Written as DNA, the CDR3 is TGTGCCAGCAGCTTAGTGGGGACTAGCGGGAGTATGTATGAGCAGTTCTTC. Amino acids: CASSLVGTSGSMYEQFF.